Sequencing of this T cell receptor beta chain was carried out in a study of blood T cell repertoires in COVID-19. In the study overall: Sites in the United States, Italy and Spain provided acute and convalescent COVID-19 samples. PBMCs, B-cell-depleted T cells, or T cells provided the cDNA or gDNA that made up the material.

The CDR3 sequence is 12 residues long. Germline V gene sequence: CDR1 KGHSH, CDR2 LQKENI. V lost 5 bases and J lost 7, with 8 bases in between. In the source study's methods: Researchers report that nucleated cell counts were estimated from reference gene primer amplification. Clones were read by immunoSEQ multiplex PCR, and TCRdb kept only the in-frame ones, dropping some. D and trimming were read from the DNA, whereas the V and J calls and clone size are those reported in that table. This sample has some 70,000 clones, with around nine tenths found just once. This TCR was recovered from a man between 70 and 80 years old with active or convalescent COVID-19. The sequenced sample consisted of peripheral blood. The chain employs TRBV18 and TRBJ2-2; perhaps TRBD2 as D (5 bases). DNA for the CDR3: TGTGCCAGCTCATCTAGCCGCGGGGAGCTGTTTTTT. Translating gives CASSSSRGELFF.